This T cell receptor beta chain was identified in a study of metastatic and nonmetastatic thyroid tumors. Background on the study: Repertoires were compared across blood and tumor or nodule tissue from malignant and benign thyroid patients.

None of the patients had undergone any treatment ahead of thyroid surgery. TCRdb re-called the PCR reads via MiXCR. The sample contains approximately 86,000 clones, about 12% of which appear only once. V shed 6 bases, J shed 0 bases, and the junction held 6 bases outside the gene matches. This CDR3 has 16 residues. From germline, CDR1 is SGHAT and CDR2 FQNNGV. This clone was recorded at least ten times. Source material: tumor tissue. This clonotype was obtained from a female donor with papillary thyroid cancer or a benign thyroid nodule (not recorded which). Some clones in this sample may be carry-over from other donors' samples. The chain employs TRBV11-2 and TRBJ2-3; the match to TRBD2 covers 10 bases. Here the CDR3 reads CASSHGLAVSTDTQYF. The CDR3 nucleotides read TGTGCCAGCAGTCATGGACTAGCGGTCAGCACAGATACGCAGTATTTT.